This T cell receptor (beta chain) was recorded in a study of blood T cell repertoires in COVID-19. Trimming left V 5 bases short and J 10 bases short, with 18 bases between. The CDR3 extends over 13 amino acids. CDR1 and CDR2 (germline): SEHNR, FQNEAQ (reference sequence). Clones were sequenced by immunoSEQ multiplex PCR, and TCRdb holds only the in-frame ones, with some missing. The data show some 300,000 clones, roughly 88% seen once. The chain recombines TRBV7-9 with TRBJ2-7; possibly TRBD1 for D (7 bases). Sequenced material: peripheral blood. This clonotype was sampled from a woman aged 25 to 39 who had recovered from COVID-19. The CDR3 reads CASSAGGGPHQYF. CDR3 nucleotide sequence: TGTGCCAGCAGCGCTGGAGGGGGCCCTCACCAGTACTTC.